A single sample is the source of the 30 T cell receptor beta chains below, sequenced in a study of CD8 T cells in ankylosing spondylitis. Study-level findings and limits: Blood from ankylosing spondylitis patients appeared to carry a characteristic roughly 8-variant TCR beta motif.

Their specific antigens are unknown. TCRdb reprocessed the 5' RACE reads with MiXCR, giving one entry per CDR3 protein. The table includes some 85,000 distinct CDR3 sequences, roughly 10% detected once. The specimen was blood, either unsorted or a sorted T cell fraction (not recorded which). All receptors derive from a male donor with ankylosing spondylitis.

CDR3 protein: CASSLWPKGGMNTEAFF. DNA for the CDR3: TGTGCCAGCAGCTTATGGCCGAAGGGGGGTATGAACACTGAAGCTTTCTTT. The chain links TRBV7-2 to TRBJ1-1, with a possible D match to TRBD1 (6 bases). Germline V CDR1 and CDR2: SGHTA, FQGNSA. V was clipped by 2 bases and J by 0 bases, with 16 bases between them. This CDR3 contains 17 residues.

The chain uses TRBV20-1 and TRBJ2-5; D is undetermined. The germline CDR1 and CDR2 sequences are DFQATT and SNEGSKA (reference sequence). CDR3 size: 10 residues. The ends were cut back, 1 base at V and 4 bases at J, with 1 base in the middle. This chain's CDR3 is CSARAETQYF. The DNA for the CDR3 is TGCAGTGCTAGAGCAGAGACCCAGTACTTC.

Ten or more counts support this clonotype. The rearrangement links TRBV7-9 to TRBJ2-1, with 9 positions matching TRBD1. The CDR3 extends over 15 amino acids. J lost 4 bases, V lost 5 bases, and 6 bases had no gene match. Per the germline V gene, CDR1 is SEHNR and CDR2 is FQNEAQ (reference sequence). CDR3 protein: CASSPKDRGYNEQFF. DNA for the CDR3: TGTGCCAGCAGCCCGAAGGACAGGGGATACAATGAGCAGTTCTTC.

This clonotype has at least ten counts. The chain uses TRBV21-1 and TRBJ2-3. TRBV21-1 is noted as a pseudogene. The CDR3 contains 16 residues. As DNA, the CDR3 is TGTGCCAGCAGCAAATGGTGCGGCGAATACGCAGATACGCAGTATTTT. This translates into CASSKWCGEYADTQYF.

This clonotype turned up a few times. The chain links TRBV6-4 to TRBJ2-3, with 9 bases identical to TRBD2. The CDR3 loop spans 14 amino acids. Unmatched junction bases numbered 5, after V lost 8 bases and J lost 2 bases. The germline CDR1 and CDR2 sequences are MRHNA and SNTAGT. This CDR3 reads CASATSGYTDTQYF. The CDR3 nucleotides read TGTGCCAGCGCGACTAGCGGCTACACAGATACGCAGTATTTT.

This clonotype was counted only a few times. The rearrangement uses TRBV3-1 and TRBJ2-1, with 10 positions matching TRBD2. The germline V gene has CDR1 LGHDT and CDR2 YNNKEL (reference sequence). This CDR3 has 14 amino acids. The V gene end was trimmed by 5 bases and the J gene end by 8 bases; junction bases not matched to a gene: 6. The CDR3 here is CASSVSGRGYEQFF. The CDR3 DNA follows: TGTGCCAGCAGCGTCAGCGGGAGGGGGTATGAGCAGTTCTTC.

This clonotype was observed a handful of times. The J gene is TRBJ2-3, the V gene TRBV7-2; 11 bases fit TRBD2. This CDR3 is 15 amino acids long. Germline V gene sequence: CDR1 SGHTA, CDR2 FQGNSA. The ends lost 4 bases at V and 4 bases at J; junction bases unmatched: 4. CDR3 amino acids: CASSSLAGAADTQYF. DNA of the CDR3: TGTGCCAGCAGCTCACTAGCGGGAGCGGCAGATACGCAGTATTTT.

This clonotype appeared many times. V is TRBV4-1 and J is TRBJ1-1; D not resolved. Germline lookup yields CDR1 MGHRA and CDR2 YSYEKL. This CDR3 comprises 15 residues. Trimming removed 3 bases at V and 0 bases at J, with 11 bases between. This chain's CDR3 is CASSQDGRVNTEAFF. DNA for the CDR3: TGCGCCAGCAGCCAGGACGGACGGGTGAACACTGAAGCTTTCTTT.

The genes are TRBV20-1 and TRBJ2-7, with D tentatively TRBD1 (5 bases). The ends were cut back, 7 bases at V and 4 bases at J, with 8 bases in the middle. The CDR3 is 10 amino acids. Germline CDR1 reads DFQATT; CDR2 reads SNEGSKA (reference sequence). The CDR3 here is CSVQGYEQYF. For the CDR3, the DNA is TGCAGTGTTCAGGGTTACGAGCAGTACTTC.

There are many counts of this clonotype. The rearrangement joins TRBV11-2 to TRBJ2-2; 8 positions match TRBD2. The V gene's germline CDR1 is SGHAT and CDR2 FQNNGV. Trimming took 1 base from V and 5 from J; bases not matched to a gene: 3. The CDR3 runs 15 residues. CDR3 region: CASSLGPGGTGELFF. CDR3 DNA sequence: TGTGCCAGCAGCTTAGGCCCGGGAGGGACCGGGGAGCTGTTTTTT. Drawing the rest from reference TRBV11-2 and TRBJ2-2, the complete variable domain is EAGVAQSPRYKIIEKRQSVAFWCNPISGHATLYWYQQILGQGPKLLIQFQNNGVVDDSQLPKDRFSAERLKGVDSTLKIQPAKLEDSAVYLCASSLGPGGTGELFFGEGSRLTVL.

In this sample, this clonotype turned up many times. The CDR3 sequence is CASSETGGFRDTQYF. CDR3 DNA sequence: TGTGCCAGCAGTGAGACAGGGGGTTTTCGAGATACGCAGTATTTT. This chain joins TRBV6-1 and TRBJ2-3; the match to TRBD1 covers 9 bases. V gave up 3 bases and J gave up 5 bases; unmatched junction bases: 6. The CDR3 runs to 15 residues. Germline assignment: CDR1 MNHNS and CDR2 SASEGT.

This clonotype showed up many times. The chain uses TRBV6-5 and TRBJ1-1, with TRBD1 matching 7 bases. There are 13 residues in the CDR3. The V segment lost 2 bases and the J segment 5 bases; nucleotides outside the gene matches: 2. In germline, CDR1 is MNHEY, CDR2 SVGAGI. CDR3 loop: CASSYGTVTEAFF. The CDR3 DNA reads TGTGCCAGCAGTTACGGGACAGTGACTGAAGCTTTCTTT.

This clonotype was seen only a few times. J is TRBJ2-1 and V is TRBV6-2 or TRBV6-3; TRBD2 is a possible D gene (6 bases). V lost 7 bases and J lost 12, with 37 bases in between. Germline CDR1 and CDR2: MNHEY and SVGEGT. This CDR3 contains 19 residues. The CDR3 sequence: CASTITWVAASEPYGGQFF. CDR3 coding DNA: TGTGCCAGCACCATTACCTGGGTCGCGGCTAGCGAGCCCTACGGCGGGCAGTTCTTC.

This clonotype has a handful of counts. CDR3 region: CASGSGDRTSGSSYNEQFF. The CDR3 region has the DNA TGTGCCAGCGGATCTGGGGACAGAACTAGCGGCAGCTCCTACAATGAGCAGTTCTTC. The rearrangement uses TRBV11-2 and TRBJ2-1; perhaps TRBD2 as D (8 bases). CDR3 length: 19 amino acids. Germline V gene data show CDR1 as SGHAT and CDR2 as FQNNGV. Trimming stripped 8 bases from V and 0 bases from J, with 26 bases between.

This clonotype was seen a few times. The rearrangement links TRBV27 to TRBJ2-4, with a weak D call TRBD2 (6 bases). V was shortened by 8 bases and J by 7 bases, with 12 bases between the two germline ends. Germline loops: CDR1 MNHEY, CDR2 SMNVEV (reference sequence). This CDR3 has 12 residues. CDR3 DNA sequence: TGTGCCAGCCGAGGACGGGGGAACATTCAGTACTTC. Residues: CASRGRGNIQYF.

This chain links TRBV27 with TRBJ2-2; D remains ambiguous. This CDR3 is 11 amino acids long. CDR1 and CDR2 (germline): MNHEY, SMNVEV (reference sequence). V was trimmed by 8 bases and J by 1 base, leaving 2 bases between them. CDR3 coding DNA: TGTGCCAGCCTGAACACCGGGGAGCTGTTTTTT. This sequence encodes CASLNTGELFF.

This clonotype was seen repeatedly, ten times or more. The genes are TRBV12-3 or TRBV12-4 and TRBJ2-1; D may be TRBD1 (5 bases). V lost 7 bases, J lost 8 bases, and 15 bases lay in between. The CDR3 extends over 13 amino acids. In nucleotides, the CDR3 is TGTGCCAGCACCTTCTCAAGGGGCGATGAGCAGTTCTTC. This gives the protein CASTFSRGDEQFF.

This clonotype was observed many times. The chain has TRBV5-6 and TRBJ1-2; 9 bases fit TRBD1. Looked up from germline, CDR1 is SGHDT and CDR2 is YYEEEE. Trimming took 2 bases from V and 4 from J; bases not matched to a gene: 9. This CDR3 contains 16 residues. The CDR3 region has the DNA TGTGCCAGCAGCTTTGCCGACAGGGGGACTACCTATGGCTACACCTTC. It codes for CASSFADRGTTYGYTF.

The J gene is TRBJ2-7, the V gene TRBV7-9; D is tentatively TRBD1 or TRBD2 (5 bases each). The germline CDR1 and CDR2 sequences are SEHNR and FQNEAQ (reference sequence). The CDR3 covers 12 residues. V lost 8 bases and J 0 bases, leaving 8 bases between the germline ends. The CDR3 nucleotides are TGTGCCAGCCGGGACCACTCCTACGAGCAGTACTTC. Amino acids: CASRDHSYEQYF.

This chain links TRBV5-6 with TRBJ2-3, with D perhaps matching TRBD2 (5 bases). Trimming removed 6 bases from V and 2 bases from J, with 19 bases in between. The V gene's germline CDR1 is SGHDT and CDR2 YYEEEE. The CDR3 covers 16 residues. This chain's CDR3 is CASKLGIGLNTDTQYF. The CDR3 DNA reads as TGTGCCAGCAAGCTTGGGATTGGACTTAACACAGATACGCAGTATTTT.

This chain uses TRBV24-1 with TRBJ2-1, with D tentatively TRBD1 or TRBD2 (5 bases each). V was clipped by 3 bases and J by 6 bases, with 14 bases between them. This CDR3 region has 15 residues. CDR1 KGHDR and CDR2 SFDVKD come from the germline V gene. The CDR3 region has the DNA TGTGCCACCAGTGATGATACAGAGGGGCTCAATGAGCAGTTCTTC. Amino acid sequence: CATSDDTEGLNEQFF.

This clonotype was detected only a few times. The chain employs TRBV24-1 and TRBJ2-5; 8 positions match TRBD2. The ends lost 7 bases at V and 5 bases at J; junction bases unmatched: 8. Germline lookup yields CDR1 KGHDR and CDR2 SFDVKD. The length of the CDR3 is 14 residues. The CDR3 spells CATSTSGSSETQYF. CDR3 bases: TGTGCCACCAGCACGAGCGGGAGTTCGGAGACCCAGTACTTC.

This clonotype was seen at least ten times. The chain combines TRBV27 with TRBJ2-7; 7 nucleotides align to TRBD2. The ends lost 3 bases at V and 3 bases at J; junction bases unmatched: 2. CDR1 is MNHEY, CDR2 SMNVEV, per germline (reference sequence). This CDR3 region has 13 residues. The CDR3 loop is CASSLGGGYEQYV. For the CDR3, the DNA is TGTGCCAGCAGTTTGGGGGGGGGCTACGAGCAGTACGTC.

This clonotype was seen repeatedly, ten times or more. The chain has TRBV27 and TRBJ1-5; 7 bases agree with TRBD1. This CDR3 spans 11 amino acids. The V and J ends lost 5 bases and 11 bases, in that order; junction bases with no gene match: 3. Germline CDR1 and CDR2: MNHEY and SMNVEV (reference sequence). CDR3 sequence reads: CASSHQGAQHF. CDR3 in DNA: TGTGCCAGCAGTCATCAGGGGGCCCAGCATTTT.

This clonotype was observed a few times. The rearrangement joins TRBV5-6 to TRBJ2-2; D gene unclear. Germline-derived CDR1 and CDR2 are SGHDT and YYEEEE. The length of the CDR3 is 14 residues. Trimming pared 1 base from V and 4 bases from J, leaving 8 bases between. The CDR3 sequence: CASSLRAITGELFF. The CDR3 DNA follows: TGTGCCAGCAGCTTGAGGGCGATCACCGGGGAGCTGTTTTTT.

J is TRBJ2-1 and V is TRBV7-2, with TRBD1 as a possible D gene (6 bases). The CDR3 is 16 amino acids. The germline gives CDR1 SGHTA, CDR2 FQGNSA. V lost 1 base and J lost 8, with 18 bases in between. DNA of the CDR3: TGTGCCAGCAGCTTAGTTTCTACAGGGCCCCAGGATGAGCAGTTCTTC. It encodes CASSLVSTGPQDEQFF. Combining the CDR3 with reference TRBV7-2 and TRBJ2-1 gives the whole variable domain GAGVSQSPSNKVTEKGKDVELRCDPISGHTALYWYRQSLGQGLEFLIYFQGNSAPDKSGLPSDRFSAERTGGSVSTLTIQRTQQEDSAVYLCASSLVSTGPQDEQFFGPGTRLTVL.

This clonotype showed up many times. This sequence joins TRBV5-6 and TRBJ1-5, with TRBD1 matching over 7 bases. CDR1 and CDR2 from the germline V gene are SGHDT and YYEEEE. The V segment lost 2 bases and the J segment 4 bases; nucleotides outside the gene matches: 3. This CDR3 has 14 amino acids. The CDR3 DNA is TGTGCCAGCAGCTTATCAGGGGGTAATCAGCCCCAGCATTTT. Translating gives CASSLSGGNQPQHF. Using reference TRBV5-6 and TRBJ1-5 for the parts outside the CDR3, the full variable domain is DAGVTQSPTHLIKTRGQQVTLRCSPKSGHDTVSWYQQALGQGPQFIFQYYEEEERQRGNFPDRFSGHQFPNYSSELNVNALLLGDSALYLCASSLSGGNQPQHFGDGTRLSIL.

A word on this clonotype: Being one base from a much bigger clone, this may be a read error. The chain combines TRBV9 with TRBJ1-3; unclear D gene. This CDR3 has 15 residues. The V gene's germline CDR1 is SGDLS and CDR2 YYNGEE. V was pared by 2 bases and J by 0 bases, with 9 bases between. In DNA form, the CDR3 reads TGTGCCAGCAGCGTTGGTACGGCCTCTGGAAACACCATATATTTT. Translation gives CASSVGTASGNTIYF.

This clonotype has a handful of counts. The chain combines TRBV20-1 with TRBJ1-2; 7 bases map to TRBD1. Per the germline V gene, CDR1 is DFQATT and CDR2 is SNEGSKA (reference sequence). V lost 5 bases to trimming and J lost 5 bases; unmatched junction nucleotides: 8. The CDR3 is 13 amino acids. The CDR3, as DNA: TGCAGTGCTCCACGGGACAGCAGATATGGCTACACCTTC. It specifies CSAPRDSRYGYTF.

This clonotype was counted between two and nine times. The DNA for the CDR3 is TGTGCCACCAGCAGAGTCGGGAACTCCTACGAGCAGTACGTC. It specifies CATSRVGNSYEQYV. The rearrangement joins TRBV15 to TRBJ2-7; tentatively, D is TRBD2 (5 bases). From germline, CDR1 is LNHNV and CDR2 YYDKDF (reference sequence). Trimming cost V 1 base and J 0 bases, with 7 bases left between them. This CDR3 has 14 amino acids.